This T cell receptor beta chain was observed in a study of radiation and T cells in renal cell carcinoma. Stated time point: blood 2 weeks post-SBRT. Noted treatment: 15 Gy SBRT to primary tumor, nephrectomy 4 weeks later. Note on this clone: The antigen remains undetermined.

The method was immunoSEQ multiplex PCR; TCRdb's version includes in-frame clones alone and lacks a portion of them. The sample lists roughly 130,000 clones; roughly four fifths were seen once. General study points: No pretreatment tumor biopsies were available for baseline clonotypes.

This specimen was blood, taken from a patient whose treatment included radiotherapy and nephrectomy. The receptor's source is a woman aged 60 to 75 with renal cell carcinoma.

This CDR3 is CASIPGQNNYGYTF. Here the CDR3 DNA reads TGTGCCAGCATCCCGGGACAGAATAACTATGGCTACACCTTC. The chain uses TRBV6-6 and TRBJ1-2; 7 bases are a match to TRBD1. With V trimmed by 7 bases and J by 1 base, 6 bases remained unmatched. This CDR3 region has 14 residues. Germline V gene sequence: CDR1 MNHNY, CDR2 SVGAGI (reference sequence).